Below are 30 T cell receptor beta chains sequenced from a single sample in a study of shared clonotypes between healthy human individuals (dated by TCRdb to about 2020). Libraries came from the immunoSEQ multiplex PCR assay. Sourced from immuneACCESS, this table was stored by TCRdb with only in-frame sequences that have V and J called. A share of the clones is absent; for the studies checked, an unresolved V gene accounts for under half, and the remainder has no known explanation. Across this sample there are approximately 1.5 million clones, with 98% seen only once. 0.36% of the sample goes to the ten largest clones. Sequencing input: naive CD4+ T cells sorted from blood. What this sample's cell subset or site label stands for: CD45RA+ positively selected. The source is a man aged 25 to 40 in good health.

V is TRBV7-2 and J is TRBJ2-3; TRBD1 is a possible D gene (6 bases). V was pared by 1 base and J by 5 bases, with 16 bases between. Per germline, CDR1 SGHTA and CDR2 FQGNSA. The CDR3 has 16 amino acids. The CDR3 spells CASSLVFGNREDTQYF. CDR3 DNA sequence: TGTGCCAGCAGCTTAGTGTTTGGGAACAGGGAAGATACGCAGTATTTT.

The rearrangement joins TRBV5-4 to TRBJ2-3; 7 positions agree with TRBD2. V gave up 0 bases and J gave up 4 bases; unmatched junction bases: 5. This CDR3 spans 15 amino acids. Germline CDR1 reads SGHNT; CDR2 reads YYREEE (reference sequence). CDR3: CASSLGGRASDTQYF. CDR3 nucleotide sequence: TGTGCCAGCAGCTTGGGCGGGAGAGCATCAGATACGCAGTATTTT. Supplemented by reference TRBV5-4 and TRBJ2-3, the full variable domain reads ETGVTQSPTHLIKTRGQQVTLRCSSQSGHNTVSWYQQALGQGPQFIFQYYREEENGRGNFPPRFSGLQFPNYSSELNVNALELDDSALYLCASSLGGRASDTQYFGPGTRLTVL.

The chain has TRBV9 and TRBJ2-2; 10 bases are a match to TRBD2. The CDR3 covers 17 residues. CDR1 is SGDLS, CDR2 YYNGEE, per germline. V lost 0 bases and J lost 4; bases outside the gene matches: 6. The CDR3 coding sequence is TGTGCCAGCAGCGTAGCTCTAGCGGGAGATAGCACCGGGGAGCTGTTTTTT. It codes for CASSVALAGDSTGELFF.

As regards this clone: This CDR3 is also generated by other DNA sequences in the sample. V gene TRBV28 combines with J gene TRBJ2-7; D gene unclear. The ends were cut back, 6 bases at V and 0 bases at J, with 6 bases in the middle. Germline V CDR1 and CDR2: MDHEN, SYDVKM. This CDR3 is 12 amino acids long. The CDR3 protein is CASSTYSYEQYF. The CDR3 coding sequence is TGTGCCAGCAGCACATACTCCTACGAGCAGTACTTC.

The chain carries TRBV20-1 and TRBJ2-7; unclear D gene. V shed 3 bases and J shed 6 bases, with 9 bases lying between them. The CDR3 totals 11 residues. The germline gives CDR1 DFQATT, CDR2 SNEGSKA (reference sequence). The CDR3 DNA sequence: TGCAGTGCTAGGCCGCTCATCGAGCAGTACTTC. Encoded protein: CSARPLIEQYF.

The chain joins TRBV29-1 to TRBJ2-3; 7 bases map to TRBD1. The CDR3 is made up of 11 amino acids. The germline CDR1 and CDR2 sequences are SQVTM and ANQGSEA. The junction had 7 bases not matched to a gene; V was cut back by 6 bases and J by 10 bases. The CDR3 DNA is TGCAGCGTGCATACAGGGGTGTCGCAGTATTTT. It is translated as CSVHTGVSQYF.

V and J are TRBV5-4 and TRBJ1-4; 9 positions agree with TRBD1. This CDR3 spans 15 amino acids. Germline CDR1 SGHNT, CDR2 YYREEE (reference sequence). V was clipped by 4 bases and J by 4 bases; unmatched bases: 5. CDR3 in DNA: TGTGCCAGCAGCGTCACAGGGGGCTTTAATGAAAAACTGTTTTTT. Protein: CASSVTGGFNEKLFF.

This chain uses TRBV5-6 with TRBJ2-6; D is unresolved. The V gene's germline CDR1 is SGHDT and CDR2 YYEEEE. This CDR3 has 14 amino acids. Trimming removed 1 base from V and 4 bases from J, with 6 bases in between. CDR3 sequence: CASSLSYGANVLTF. Written as DNA, the CDR3 is TGTGCCAGCAGCTTGTCGTACGGGGCCAACGTCCTGACTTTC.

The chain couples TRBV7-6 to TRBJ2-2, with D possibly being TRBD2 (5 bases). The germline V gene encodes CDR1 SGHVS and CDR2 FNYEAQ. The V gene lost 3 bases and the J gene lost 7 bases, with 12 bases spanning the gap. The CDR3 consists of 14 residues. Here the CDR3 reads CASSFILAGGELFF. In DNA, the CDR3 is TGTGCCAGCAGCTTTATCCTAGCTGGCGGGGAGCTGTTTTTT.

This rearrangement joins TRBV7-9 to TRBJ2-1, with D perhaps matching TRBD1 (6 bases). The CDR3 runs 16 residues. The germline V gene has CDR1 SEHNR and CDR2 FQNEAQ (reference sequence). Between the trimmed V and J ends, which lost 1 base and 1 base, there was a span of 11 bases. The CDR3 spells CASSLGTARSYNEQFF. The CDR3 DNA sequence: TGTGCCAGCAGCTTAGGGACAGCCCGATCCTACAATGAGCAGTTCTTC.

This chain joins TRBV4-3 and TRBJ2-1; 13 positions agree with TRBD2. CDR1 is LGHNA and CDR2 is YSLEER in the germline V gene. Losses at the gene ends were 4 bases for V and 4 bases for J; bases not matched to a gene: 4. This CDR3 contains 16 residues. This CDR3 reads CASSPGLAGYYNEQFF. CDR3 DNA: TGCGCCAGCAGCCCGGGACTAGCGGGATATTACAATGAGCAGTTCTTC.

V and J are TRBV18 and TRBJ2-7; the D is unclear. V lost 5 bases to trimming and J lost 0 bases, with 8 bases between them. The CDR3 is 13 amino acids. Germline V gene sequence: CDR1 KGHSH, CDR2 LQKENI. The CDR3 region is CASSGGRSYEQYF. The CDR3 DNA is TGTGCCAGCTCAGGCGGCCGCTCCTACGAGCAGTACTTC.

This sequence joins TRBV7-9 and TRBJ1-4, with D maybe TRBD1 (6 bases). This CDR3 contains 15 residues. V lost 5 bases to trimming and J lost 4 bases, with 14 bases between them. Germline V gene lookup returns CDR1 SEHNR and CDR2 FQNEAQ (reference sequence). The CDR3 bases are TGTGCCAGCAGCCCCGGGGACACTGGTAATGAAAAACTGTTTTTT. Translating it yields CASSPGDTGNEKLFF.

V is TRBV27 and J is TRBJ2-7; possibly TRBD1 for D (6 bases). The CDR3 contains 14 residues. Germline V gives CDR1 MNHEY, CDR2 SMNVEV (reference sequence). V lost 6 bases, J lost 3 bases, and 15 bases lay in between. CDR3 sequence (DNA): TGTGCCAGCAGCCGGTACAGGGTTGACTACGAGCAGTACTTC. It specifies CASSRYRVDYEQYF.

This clone came up once. The V gene is TRBV4-2, the J gene TRBJ1-1, with 8 bases matching TRBD1. The CDR3 length is 12 residues. Losses at the gene ends were 3 bases for V and 11 bases for J; bases not matched to a gene: 5. Germline values: CDR1 LGHNA, CDR2 YNFKEQ. This chain's CDR3 is CASSQPTGAAFF. CDR3 DNA: TGTGCCAGCAGCCAGCCGACAGGGGCGGCTTTCTTT.

The chain joins TRBV7-9 to TRBJ2-3; 7 nucleotides match TRBD2. After removal of 4 bases from V and 5 bases from J, the junction contained 15 bases not matched to a gene. Germline loops: CDR1 SEHNR, CDR2 FQNEAQ (reference sequence). The CDR3 loop spans 17 amino acids. Here the CDR3 reads CASSWRSMTGGRDTQYF. CDR3 sequence (DNA): TGTGCCAGCAGCTGGCGGTCTATGACGGGAGGAAGAGATACGCAGTATTTT.

The chain has TRBV19 and TRBJ2-6, with 8 positions matching TRBD1. Trimming removed 3 bases from V and 9 bases from J; junction bases left unmatched: 7. The CDR3 runs to 15 residues. The germline CDR1 and CDR2 sequences are LNHDA and SQIVND (reference sequence). This CDR3 reads CASSMQGAAYNVLTF. DNA for the CDR3: TGTGCCAGTAGTATGCAGGGGGCTGCCTACAACGTCCTGACTTTC. The entire variable domain, with the rest obtained from reference TRBV19 and TRBJ2-6, is as follows: DGGITQSPKYLFRKEGQNVTLSCEQNLNHDAMYWYRQDPGQGLRLIYYSQIVNDFQKGDIAEGYSVSREKKESFPLTVTSAQKNPTAFYLCASSMQGAAYNVLTFGAGSRLTVL.

The V gene is TRBV5-1, the J gene TRBJ2-7; TRBD1 is a possible D gene (6 bases). Germline CDR1 reads SGHRS; CDR2 reads YFSETQ. The CDR3 sequence is 16 residues long. V dropped 0 bases and J dropped 0 bases, with 13 bases sitting between them. The DNA of the CDR3 is TGCGCCAGCAGCTTGGACCCCCGGGACACCTCCTACGAGCAGTACTTC. The encoded protein is CASSLDPRDTSYEQYF.

The chain couples TRBV5-1 to TRBJ2-5, with a tentative D call TRBD2 (6 bases). CDR1 is SGHRS, CDR2 YFSETQ, per germline. Trimming removed 5 bases from V and 5 bases from J, with 19 bases in between. CDR3 length: 15 residues. The CDR3 region is CASRRDSSQGETQYF. The CDR3 region has the DNA TGCGCCAGCAGACGGGACTCCTCGCAGGGCGAGACCCAGTACTTC.

This sequence joins TRBV28 and TRBJ1-3; TRBD1 is a possible D gene (5 bases). The CDR3 consists of 13 residues. V lost 1 base and J lost 8, with 9 bases in between. The germline gives CDR1 MDHEN, CDR2 SYDVKM. The CDR3 region is CASSLLSGHTIYF. The CDR3 DNA follows: TGTGCCAGCAGTTTATTGTCAGGGCACACCATATATTTT.

The CDR3: CASSRAGGQPQHF. CDR3 nucleotide sequence: TGTGCCAGCAGCCGGGCTGGGGGTCAGCCCCAGCATTTT. This rearrangement joins TRBV5-6 to TRBJ1-5, with D perhaps TRBD1 (5 bases). CDR1 and CDR2 from the germline V gene are SGHDT and YYEEEE. The V and J ends lost 4 bases and 6 bases respectively, with 11 bases between them. The CDR3 is 13 residues long.

The V call is TRBV5-8, the J call TRBJ1-1; no clear D gene. The CDR3 sequence is 16 residues long. Germline V gives CDR1 SGHTS, CDR2 YDEGEE. V lost 3 bases to trimming and J lost 3 bases, with 18 bases between them. CDR3 protein: CASSWGGGGLYTEAFF. In nucleotides, the CDR3 is TGTGCCAGCAGCTGGGGTGGAGGCGGCCTTTACACTGAAGCTTTCTTT.

V usage is TRBV15 and J usage is TRBJ2-5; D gene uncertain. In germline, CDR1 is LNHNV, CDR2 YYDKDF (reference sequence). This CDR3 has 15 residues. V shed 0 bases and J shed 0 bases, with 8 bases lying between them. The CDR3 region is CATSRDRADQETQYF. CDR3 DNA: TGTGCCACCAGCAGAGATCGGGCAGACCAAGAGACCCAGTACTTC.

The chain recombines TRBV9 with TRBJ2-7, with D perhaps matching TRBD2 (5 bases). This CDR3 is 14 amino acids long. V lost 0 bases to trimming and J lost 6 bases, with 13 bases between them. CDR1 is SGDLS and CDR2 is YYNGEE in the germline V gene. In DNA form, the CDR3 reads TGTGCCAGCAGCGTAGTACTAGAAAGCGGCGAGCAGTACTTC. The encoded protein is CASSVVLESGEQYF.

This clone showed up just once. The chain has TRBV12-5 and TRBJ1-2; possible D gene TRBD1, 6 bases. Per germline, CDR1 LGHNT and CDR2 FRNRAP. Trimming removed 6 bases at V and 7 bases at J, with 15 bases between. There are 13 residues in the CDR3. DNA of the CDR3: TGTGCTAGTGGATTCGACAGGTCGGGTGGCTACACCTTC. Protein sequence: CASGFDRSGGYTF.

This sequence joins TRBV2 and TRBJ2-1; 9 bases are a match to TRBD2. V lost 3 bases to trimming and J lost 2 bases; unmatched junction nucleotides: 8. From germline, CDR1 is SNHLY and CDR2 FYNNEI. The CDR3 extends over 17 amino acids. CDR3 sequence: CASSEHGGLATYNEQFF. The CDR3, as DNA: TGTGCCAGCAGTGAGCACGGAGGACTAGCGACCTACAATGAGCAGTTCTTC.

This chain uses TRBV6-1 with TRBJ2-3; no clear D gene. This CDR3 has 16 residues. The V and J ends lost 0 bases and 3 bases respectively, with 13 bases between them. Germline CDR1 MNHNS, CDR2 SASEGT. DNA for the CDR3: TGTGCCAGCAGTGAAGCGTTGGTAGTAGGGACAGATACGCAGTATTTT. This sequence encodes CASSEALVVGTDTQYF.

The CDR3 DNA follows: TGTGCCAGCAGTTTCGGGCGGGAGGGGTACGAGCAGTACTTC. Its protein is CASSFGREGYEQYF. The chain couples TRBV27 to TRBJ2-7; 9 positions match TRBD2. The CDR3 totals 14 residues. Trimming at V came to 3 bases and at J to 4 bases, leaving 4 bases not matched to a gene. Germline values: CDR1 MNHEY, CDR2 SMNVEV (reference sequence).

This clone was detected once. The chain has TRBV15 and TRBJ1-3; a possible D gene is TRBD1 (5 bases). Trimming took off 8 bases at V and 3 bases at J, with 20 bases between the two ends. This CDR3 has 16 residues. Per the germline V gene, CDR1 is LNHNV and CDR2 is YYDKDF (reference sequence). This chain's CDR3 is CATAQTGGRGGNTIYF. The CDR3 DNA reads as TGTGCCACCGCCCAGACTGGAGGAAGGGGTGGAAACACCATATATTTT. Filled out from reference TRBV15 and TRBJ1-3, the complete variable domain reads DAMVIQNPRYQVTQFGKPVTLSCSQTLNHNVMYWYQQKSSQAPKLLFHYYDKDFNNEADTPDNFQSRRPNTSFCFLDIRSPGLGDTAMYLCATAQTGGRGGNTIYFGEGSWLTVV.

V gene TRBV5-1 combines with J gene TRBJ2-5; weak D call: TRBD2 (5 bases). Deletions cut 2 bases from V and 4 bases from J, with 12 bases between. Germline V gene data show CDR1 as SGHRS and CDR2 as YFSETQ. The CDR3 has 14 residues. The CDR3 DNA is TGCGCCAGCAGCTTTGGGGAAGGAGGAGAGACCCAGTACTTC. Its protein product is CASSFGEGGETQYF.